Each of the 14 T cell receptor beta chains below was sequenced from the same sample in a study of blood T cells in healthy people across ages. The use of a sample-barcoded 5' primer and a J-beta primer mix characterized a second PCR of about 6 to 12 cycles. One entry per CDR3 protein results from TCRdb running MiXCR on the 5' RACE reads. The sample has fewer than 1,200,000 distinct CDR3 sequences, less than 25% seen once. The same sample was also used in a study of T cells of mothers and their children.

Input material: blood. These receptors were collected from a girl between 2 and 10 years old in good health.

The chain uses TRBV12-3 or TRBV12-4 and TRBJ2-2; 10 bases match TRBD2. V gave up 6 bases and J gave up 1 base; unmatched junction bases: 5. The CDR3 spans 16 residues. DNA of the CDR3: TGTGCCAGCAGACCAGCGGGAGGGCTGAACACCGGGGAGCTGTTTTTT. Its translation is CASRPAGGLNTGELFF.

This clonotype was counted only a few times. The V call is TRBV20-1, the J call TRBJ1-2; D remains unclear. Per the germline V gene, CDR1 is DFQATT and CDR2 is SNEGSKA (reference sequence). The CDR3 is 12 amino acids. V was trimmed by 2 bases and J by 4 bases, leaving 8 bases between them. CDR3 DNA: TGCAGTGCTAGACCGGGCTCCTATGGCTACACCTTC. Translated, it gives CSARPGSYGYTF.

The chain links TRBV6-4 to TRBJ2-3, with unresolved D. The germline V and J ends were trimmed by 2 bases and 0 bases, with 9 bases remaining between them. The germline V gene encodes CDR1 MRHNA and CDR2 SNTAGT. CDR3 length: 15 residues. The CDR3 loop reads CASSDGFGSTDTQYF. Here the CDR3 DNA reads TGTGCCAGCAGTGACGGATTTGGCAGCACAGATACGCAGTATTTT.

This clonotype was picked up one time. V gene TRBV11-2 combines with J gene TRBJ2-2, with a possible D match to TRBD1 (6 bases). Germline CDR1 and CDR2: SGHAT and FQNNGV. Between the trimmed V and J ends, which lost 5 bases and 1 base, there was a span of 14 bases. This CDR3 comprises 16 residues. For the CDR3, the DNA is TGTGCCAGCAGCCAAAACCCGACAGGGAACACCGGGGAGCTGTTTTTT. It translates to CASSQNPTGNTGELFF.

This clonotype occurred a few times. The V and J genes are TRBV5-5 and TRBJ2-7; maybe TRBD1 (6 bases). In germline, CDR1 is SGHKS, CDR2 YYEKEE (reference sequence). Trimming removed 0 bases at V and 5 bases at J, with 15 bases between. This CDR3 spans 15 amino acids. CDR3 sequence reads: CASSLATGKGDEQYF. The CDR3 nucleotides read TGTGCCAGCAGCTTGGCCACAGGGAAAGGTGACGAGCAGTACTTC.

This clonotype has only a few counts. The rearrangement links TRBV5-1 to TRBJ2-4; TRBD2 agrees at 9 bases. Germline CDR1 reads SGHRS; CDR2 reads YFSETQ. V shed 1 base and J 8 bases; nucleotides not matched to a gene: 10. The CDR3 length is 16 residues. CDR3: CASSLYRAGGGDIQYF. The DNA of the CDR3 is TGCGCCAGCAGCTTGTATCGTGCGGGAGGGGGAGACATTCAGTACTTC. The full variable domain, its missing parts supplied by reference TRBV5-1 and TRBJ2-4, is KAGVTQTPRYLIKTRGQQVTLSCSPISGHRSVSWYQQTPGQGLQFLFEYFSETQRNKGNFPGRFSGRQFSNSRSEMNVSTLELGDSALYLCASSLYRAGGGDIQYFGAGTRLSVL.

This clonotype was recorded a few times. The chain uses TRBV12-3 or TRBV12-4 and TRBJ2-3; 10 nucleotides align to TRBD2. The trim removed 5 bases at V and 11 bases at J, leaving 1 base unmatched. CDR3 length: 11 amino acids. The CDR3 reads CASSPSGGQYF. In DNA, the CDR3 is TGTGCCAGCAGTCCTAGCGGGGGGCAGTATTTT.

This clonotype was picked up a small number of times. The chain joins TRBV20-1 to TRBJ2-3, with a tentative D call TRBD2 (7 bases). CDR3 size: 16 residues. Per the germline V gene, CDR1 is DFQATT and CDR2 is SNEGSKA (reference sequence). V lost 2 bases to trimming and J lost 1 base, with 16 bases between them. CDR3 sequence: CSARLAGATGTDTQYF. For the CDR3, the DNA is TGCAGTGCTAGATTGGCGGGGGCAACAGGCACAGATACGCAGTATTTT.

This clonotype turned up a few times. The J gene is TRBJ1-2, the V gene TRBV20-1; D remains unclear. The CDR3 runs 10 residues. Germline V gives CDR1 DFQATT, CDR2 SNEGSKA (reference sequence). V was trimmed by 6 bases and J by 4 bases, leaving 6 bases between them. The CDR3 region is CSASGYGYTF. The CDR3 bases are TGCAGTGCGTCAGGCTATGGCTACACCTTC.

This clonotype was counted only a few times. The rearrangement joins TRBV5-1 to TRBJ2-7, with TRBD1 as a possible D gene (5 bases). The CDR3 runs to 14 residues. V shed 2 bases and J shed 4 bases, with 13 bases lying between them. Per the germline V gene, CDR1 is SGHRS and CDR2 is YFSETQ. CDR3 in amino acids: CASSLLGRAYEQYF. In DNA, the CDR3 is TGCGCCAGCAGCTTATTGGGCAGGGCGTACGAGCAGTACTTC. Complete variable domain (other parts from reference TRBV5-1 and TRBJ2-7): KAGVTQTPRYLIKTRGQQVTLSCSPISGHRSVSWYQQTPGQGLQFLFEYFSETQRNKGNFPGRFSGRQFSNSRSEMNVSTLELGDSALYLCASSLLGRAYEQYFGPGTRLTVT.

The chain links TRBV12-3 or TRBV12-4 to TRBJ2-7; D gene unclear. This CDR3 contains 13 residues. The V end was cut by 5 bases, the J end by 3 bases, with 11 bases between. The CDR3 spells CASSDKNHYEQYF. CDR3 DNA: TGTGCCAGCAGTGATAAGAATCACTACGAGCAGTACTTC.

As DNA, the CDR3 is TGTGCCAGCAGGGACAGGGGTTTGGAGACTGAAGCTTTCTTT. This gives the protein CASRDRGLETEAFF. The chain is built from TRBV7-2 and TRBJ1-1, with 9 bases lining up with TRBD1. Germline-derived CDR1 and CDR2 are SGHTA and FQGNSA. There are 14 residues in the CDR3. With 6 bases clipped from V and 5 bases from J, the junction kept 7 bases outside the gene matches.

The sample holds a few counts of this clonotype. The gene calls are TRBV12-3 or TRBV12-4 and TRBJ2-1; 8 nucleotides line up with TRBD1. The DNA end is a closer match to TRBJ2-5, so the J assignment may be wrong. The CDR3 sequence is 14 residues long. CDR3 sequence reads: CASREQGVGETQYF. The CDR3 region has the DNA TGTGCCAGCAGGGAACAGGGGGTAGGAGAGACCCAGTACTTC.

This rearrangement joins TRBV7-9 to TRBJ2-1; the D gene is possibly TRBD2 (6 bases). This CDR3 spans 12 amino acids. Germline V gene lookup returns CDR1 SEHNR and CDR2 FQNEAQ (reference sequence). The V gene lost 8 bases and the J gene lost 8 bases, with 13 bases spanning the gap. CDR3 residues: CASQTRVDEQFF. The CDR3, as DNA: TGTGCCAGCCAGACTAGGGTTGATGAGCAGTTCTTC.